Listed below are T cell receptor beta chains from one sample, sequenced in a study of cytomegalovirus exposure and HLA in healthy donors. TCRdb's table, derived via immunoSEQ multiplex PCR, lists solely in-frame clones and lacks some. The table has around 150,000 clones, roughly 90% seen once. The sequenced sample was PBMCs. These TCRs come from a man younger than 35 in good health and CMV-seronegative. Each CDR3 is given with its conserved first and last residue. Each record gives: clone size, J gene, V gene, D gene, CDR3 protein, CDR3 DNA. A D gene is named only where the DNA matches it firmly. The size entry is marked missing in some rows and otherwise reads once, few, many or a size class.

NA | TRBJ1-2 | TRBV19 | TRBD1 | CASSIDRGFGGYTF | TGTGCCAGTAGTATTGACAGGGGATTCGGCGGCTACACCTTC
NA | TRBJ2-1 | TRBV7-9 | NA | CASSLSEMSYNEQFF | TGTGCCAGCAGCTTAAGCGAAATGTCCTACAATGAGCAGTTCTTC
NA | TRBJ2-3 | TRBV29-1 | NA | CSVERGATDTQYF | TGCAGCGTTGAGCGGGGAGCCACAGATACGCAGTATTTT
NA | TRBJ1-4 | TRBV19 | TRBD1 | CASRPGQGVGKLFF | TGTGCCAGTAGGCCGGGACAGGGGGTTGGAAAACTGTTTTTT
once | TRBJ1-5 | TRBV6-1 | NA | CASSEQRGQGNQPQHF | TGTGCCAGCAGTGAACAGCGGGGGCAGGGCAATCAGCCCCAGCATTTT
NA | TRBJ1-2 | TRBV7-2 | TRBD1 | CASSLLVLQGASYGYTF | TGTGCCAGCAGCTTGTTAGTGTTACAGGGGGCGAGCTATGGCTACACCTTC
NA | TRBJ2-7 | TRBV19 | TRBD1 | CASSTIPGQGAREQYF | TGTGCCAGTAGTACCATTCCGGGACAGGGGGCCAGGGAGCAGTACTTC
NA | TRBJ1-4 | TRBV5-6 | TRBD1 | CASSLTTGVGEKLFF | TGTGCCAGCAGCTTGACGACAGGGGTAGGTGAAAAACTGTTTTTT
NA | TRBJ2-1 | TRBV29-1 | TRBD2 | CSVVGRGGPNNEQFF | TGCAGCGTTGTTGGGCGGGGGGGACCTAACAATGAGCAGTTCTTC
NA | TRBJ2-5 | TRBV19 | NA | CASSIQGLQKETQYF | TGTGCCAGTAGTATCCAGGGACTTCAGAAAGAGACCCAGTACTTC
once | TRBJ2-3 | TRBV9 | NA | CASSTGLGTDTQYF | TGTGCCAGCAGCACCGGACTGGGCACAGATACGCAGTATTTT
NA | TRBJ2-2 | TRBV19 | TRBD1 | CASTTGVFAGELFF | TGTGCCAGTACAACAGGGGTTTTTGCCGGGGAGCTGTTTTTT
NA | TRBJ2-1 | TRBV10-1 | NA | CASSGLGRNEQFF | TGCGCCAGCAGTGGTCTAGGAAGGAATGAGCAGTTCTTC
NA | TRBJ1-1 | TRBV19 | NA | CASSIEGAQEAFF | TGTGCCAGTAGTATAGAGGGGGCTCAGGAAGCTTTCTTT
NA | TRBJ2-1 | TRBV5-1 | NA | CASSQEAGTKQFF | TGCGCCAGCAGCCAGGAAGCTGGGACAAAGCAGTTCTTC
NA | TRBJ1-4 | TRBV6-5 | NA | CASSSLRPENELFF | TGTGCCAGCAGTTCCCTCAGGCCCGAGAACGAACTGTTTTTT
NA | TRBJ1-2 | TRBV6-5 | NA | CASRDGLINYGYTF | TGTGCCAGCAGAGATGGACTTATTAACTATGGCTACACCTTC
NA | TRBJ2-3 | TRBV18 | NA | CASSPLDRSDTQYF | TGTGCCAGCTCACCACTAGACAGATCAGATACGCAGTATTTT
NA | TRBJ2-3 | TRBV14 | NA | CASSLAGTDTQYF | TGTGCCAGCAGCCTAGCAGGGACAGATACGCAGTATTTT
once | TRBJ2-5 | TRBV4-2 | TRBD2 | CASSPQSSGVLQETQYF | TGTGCCAGCAGCCCCCAGTCTAGCGGGGTCCTCCAAGAGACCCAGTACTTC
NA | TRBJ1-5 | TRBV19 | NA | CASSTTDSTYSNQPQHF | TGTGCCAGTAGTACCACGGACAGCACTTATAGCAATCAGCCCCAGCATTTT
many | TRBJ1-2 | TRBV19 | TRBD1 | CASSFSGQIYGYTF | TGTGCCAGTAGTTTCTCGGGACAGATCTATGGCTACACCTTC